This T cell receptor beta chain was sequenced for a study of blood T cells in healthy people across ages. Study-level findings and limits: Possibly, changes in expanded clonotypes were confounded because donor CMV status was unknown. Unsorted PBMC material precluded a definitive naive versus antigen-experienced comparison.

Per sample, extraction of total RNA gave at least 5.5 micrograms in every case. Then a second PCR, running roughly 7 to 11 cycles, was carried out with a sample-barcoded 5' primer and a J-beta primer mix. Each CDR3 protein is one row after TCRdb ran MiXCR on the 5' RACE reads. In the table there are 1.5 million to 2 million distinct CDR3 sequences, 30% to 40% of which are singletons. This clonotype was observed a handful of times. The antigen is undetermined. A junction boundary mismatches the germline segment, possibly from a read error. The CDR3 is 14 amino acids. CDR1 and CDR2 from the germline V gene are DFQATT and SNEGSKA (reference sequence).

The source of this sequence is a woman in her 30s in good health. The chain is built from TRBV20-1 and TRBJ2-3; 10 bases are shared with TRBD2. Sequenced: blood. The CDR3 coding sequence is TGTAGTGCTAGAGTTGAAGCGGGAGGGGATACGCAGTATTTT. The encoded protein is CSARVEAGGDTQYF.